This TCR beta chain was profiled in a study of CD8+CD57+ T cells in acquired aplastic anemia (dated by TCRdb to the late 2010s). With respect to the entire study: On average, sorted CD4+ and CD8+ cells yielded about 3 ug of extracted DNA, with a range of roughly 0.17 to 30 ug. A CD8+CD57+ expansion meant a frequency higher than the mean frequency seen in healthy subjects. Points the paper makes about the study in general: CD8+ Simpson's diversity did not differ significantly between patients and healthy controls (P=0.060). Roughly 30 CD8+ CDR3 sequences were found to be shared between patients and controls, but these sequences appeared to be highly expressed in patients and within the immunodominant clones of the patients.

This clonotype was counted a few times. What this receptor recognizes is not known. The input lacks base qualities; no much larger clone sits a single base away. Genomic DNA was used as template for profiling of TCR beta VDJ combinations and CDR3 sequences. TCR repertoire sequencing was run on an Illumina HiSeq 2000. The study's own analysis went as follows. TRBV/TRBJ rearrangement plots, CDR3 size and DJ length profiles, and Simpson's diversity index were used to assess repertoires. The most abundant DNA sequence in the deep sequencing data was defined as the immunodominant clone. CDR3 amino acid sequences were checked for sharing across subjects and were also compared against the VDJdb database and published repertoires. The public reads were run again by TCRdb, first through fastp at Q25 and then through MiXCR, and only productive beta chains were kept. One record per CDR3 amino acid sequence lists the most common genes and DNA. These V and J calls are TCRdb output, not the study's own analysis. The sample table contains more than 200,000 distinct CDR3 sequences; only one count was recorded for under 50% of them. Together, the top ten hold around 20% of the sample.

The patients picked for sequencing were ones in whom flow cytometry had shown an expansion of CD8+CD57+ cells. Severe acquired aplastic anemia was diagnosed in all patients according to International Study of Aplastic Anemia and Agranulocytosis and Camitta criteria. Patients had received no therapy at the time of blood sampling. TCR repertoires of sorted CD4+ and CD8+ blood T cells from severe aplastic anemia patients and healthy subjects were deep-sequenced in the study. Patients were enrolled in the USA under clinicaltrials.gov protocols 00001620, 01623167, 00001397, 00071045, 00081523 and 00961064. Ficoll-Paque density gradient centrifugation was used to isolate peripheral blood mononuclear cells. Before DNA extraction, CD4+ and CD8+ T cells were sorted with FACS or magnetic beads. The CDR3, cysteine through valine, is 13 amino acids long. Here the CDR3 DNA is all that survives: 39 bases in frame from base 1. Germline trimming amounts to 5 bases on V and 7 bases on J, with 8 as the count of junction bases outside the gene matches. CDR1 and CDR2 (SNHLY, FYNNEI) derive from the germline V gene.

The receptor was derived from a human donor with aplastic anemia. Sequences were obtained from sorted CD4+, CD8+, or CD8+CD57+ T cells (not recorded which) from PBMCs. The chain links TRBV2 with TRBJ2-7, and 7 bases in between align with TRBD1. In nucleotide form, the sequence is TGTGCCAGCAGTCGGGACAGCTTGGGGGAGCAGTACGTC. Its translation is CASSRDSLGEQYV.